This TCR beta chain originates from a study of blood T cell repertoires in COVID-19. Study summary: Samples of COVID-19 (acute and convalescent) were obtained from the United States, Italy and Spain.

This CDR3 region has 17 residues. Germline V gene data show CDR1 as GTSNPN and CDR2 as SVGIG (reference sequence). V was clipped by 0 bases and J by 2 bases; unmatched bases: 7. Libraries were prepared by immunoSEQ multiplex PCR; TCRdb keeps only in-frame clonotypes and omits some of them. The sample has a few hundred thousand clones; approximately 90% are singletons. Sequences were obtained from peripheral blood. This TCR came from a woman between 45 and 65 years old with COVID-19, enrolled during active disease. The chain combines TRBV30 with TRBJ2-7; TRBD2 matches 13 bases. CDR3 amino acids: CAWSVGLAGQPPYEQYF. Written as DNA, the CDR3 is TGTGCCTGGAGTGTGGGACTAGCGGGACAACCCCCCTACGAGCAGTACTTC.